Given below is one T cell receptor (beta chain) in context. Its matching antigen is unknown. This entry is derived from a study of cytomegalovirus exposure and HLA in healthy donors. Overall study findings and caveats: Cytomegalovirus-associated TCR beta chains were listed, numbering over 150.

Per the germline V gene, CDR1 is LNHDA and CDR2 is SQIVND (reference sequence). V gave up 8 bases and J gave up 5 bases, with 18 bases separating them. The CDR3 totals 14 residues. Primers: 60 Vbeta forward and 13 Jbeta reverse. The table came from immunoSEQ multiplex PCR; TCRdb's copy has only in-frame clones and leaves some out. In the table there are more than 140,000 clones, 64% of which are singletons. The genes are TRBV19 and TRBJ2-5; perhaps TRBD2 as D (6 bases). Sequences were obtained from PBMCs. The clonotype was recovered from a woman aged 30 to 39 in good health and CMV-seropositive. The CDR3 protein is CASGAGSGWETQYF. CDR3 nucleotides: TGTGCCAGTGGGGCGGGGAGTGGGTGGGAGACCCAGTACTTC.